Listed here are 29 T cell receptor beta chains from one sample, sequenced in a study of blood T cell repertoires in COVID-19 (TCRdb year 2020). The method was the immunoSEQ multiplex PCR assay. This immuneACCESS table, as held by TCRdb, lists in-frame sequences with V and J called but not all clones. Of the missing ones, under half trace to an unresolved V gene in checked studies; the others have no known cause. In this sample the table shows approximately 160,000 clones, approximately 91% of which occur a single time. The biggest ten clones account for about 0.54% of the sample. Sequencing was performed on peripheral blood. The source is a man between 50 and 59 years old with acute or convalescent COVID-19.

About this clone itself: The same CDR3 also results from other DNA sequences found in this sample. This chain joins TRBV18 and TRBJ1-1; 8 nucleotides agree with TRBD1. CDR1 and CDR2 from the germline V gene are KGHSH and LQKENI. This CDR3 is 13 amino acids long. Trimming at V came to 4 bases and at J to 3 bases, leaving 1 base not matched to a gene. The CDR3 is CASSQQGDTEAFF. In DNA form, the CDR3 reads TGTGCCAGCTCACAACAGGGGGACACTGAAGCTTTCTTT.

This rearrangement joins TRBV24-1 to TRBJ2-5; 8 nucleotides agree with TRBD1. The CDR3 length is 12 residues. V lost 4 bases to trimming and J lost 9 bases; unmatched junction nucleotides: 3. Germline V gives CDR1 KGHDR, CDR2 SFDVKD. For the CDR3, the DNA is TGTGCCACCAGTGACAGGGGGCAGTCCCAGTACTTC. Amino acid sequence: CATSDRGQSQYF.

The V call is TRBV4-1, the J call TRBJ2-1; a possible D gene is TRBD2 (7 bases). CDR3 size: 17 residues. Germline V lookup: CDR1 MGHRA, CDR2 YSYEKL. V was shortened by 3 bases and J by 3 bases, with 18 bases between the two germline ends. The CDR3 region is CASSQEGEGLYYNEQFF. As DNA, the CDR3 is TGCGCCAGCAGCCAGGAGGGGGAGGGCCTCTACTACAATGAGCAGTTCTTC.

The CDR3 DNA sequence: TGTGCCAGTAGTCGGGACACTGAAGCTTTCTTT. Amino acid sequence: CASSRDTEAFF. The V and J genes are TRBV19 and TRBJ1-1, with D unresolved. V was pared by 5 bases and J by 3 bases, with 4 bases between. The germline V gene encodes CDR1 LNHDA and CDR2 SQIVND (reference sequence). The CDR3 sequence is 11 residues long.

CDR3 protein: CASSQDFGGGSTDTQYF. For the CDR3, the DNA is TGTGCCAGCAGCCAAGATTTCGGGGGGGGGAGCACAGATACGCAGTATTTT. The chain has TRBV3-1 (or the pseudogene TRBV3-2) and TRBJ2-3; the match to TRBD2 covers 8 bases. Germline assignment: CDR1 LGHDT and CDR2 YNNKEL (reference sequence). Trimming removed 0 bases from V and 0 bases from J; junction bases left unmatched: 5. CDR3 length equals 17 residues.

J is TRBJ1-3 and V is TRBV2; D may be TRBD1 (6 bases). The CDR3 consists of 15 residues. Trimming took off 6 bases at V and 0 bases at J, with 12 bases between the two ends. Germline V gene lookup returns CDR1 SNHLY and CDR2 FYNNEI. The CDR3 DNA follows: TGTGCCAGCAGGGCAGGGGCCTCCTCTGGAAACACCATATATTTT. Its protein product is CASRAGASSGNTIYF.

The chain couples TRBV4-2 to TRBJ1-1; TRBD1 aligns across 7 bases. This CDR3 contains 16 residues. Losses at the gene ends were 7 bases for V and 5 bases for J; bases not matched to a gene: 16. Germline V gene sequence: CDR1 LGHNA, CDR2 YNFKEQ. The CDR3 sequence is CASNGKTGPLRTEAFF. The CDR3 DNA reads TGTGCCAGCAACGGGAAGACAGGGCCGCTTCGAACTGAAGCTTTCTTT.

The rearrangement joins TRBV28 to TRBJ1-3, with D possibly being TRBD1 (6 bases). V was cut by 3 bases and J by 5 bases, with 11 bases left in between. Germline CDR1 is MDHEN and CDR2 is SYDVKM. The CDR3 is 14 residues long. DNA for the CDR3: TGTGCCAGCAGTTTTGAGGACAGACGAAACACCATATATTTT. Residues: CASSFEDRRNTIYF. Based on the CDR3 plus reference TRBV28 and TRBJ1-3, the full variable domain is DVKVTQSSRYLVKRTGEKVFLECVQDMDHENMFWYRQDPGLGLRLIYFSYDVKMKEKGDIPEGYSVSREKKERFSLILESASTNQTSMYLCASSFEDRRNTIYFGEGSWLTVV.

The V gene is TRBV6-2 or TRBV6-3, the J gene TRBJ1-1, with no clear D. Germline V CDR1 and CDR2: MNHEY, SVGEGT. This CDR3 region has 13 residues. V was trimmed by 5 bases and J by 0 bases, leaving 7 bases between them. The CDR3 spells CASSQIMNTEAFF. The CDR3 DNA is TGTGCCAGCAGTCAGATCATGAACACTGAAGCTTTCTTT.

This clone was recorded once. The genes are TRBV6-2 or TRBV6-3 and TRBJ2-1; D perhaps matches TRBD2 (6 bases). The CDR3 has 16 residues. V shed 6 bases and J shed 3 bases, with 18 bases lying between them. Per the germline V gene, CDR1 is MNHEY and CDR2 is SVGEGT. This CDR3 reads CASSLTPGLIYNEQFF. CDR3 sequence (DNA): TGTGCCAGCAGCCTGACCCCGGGACTCATCTACAATGAGCAGTTCTTC.

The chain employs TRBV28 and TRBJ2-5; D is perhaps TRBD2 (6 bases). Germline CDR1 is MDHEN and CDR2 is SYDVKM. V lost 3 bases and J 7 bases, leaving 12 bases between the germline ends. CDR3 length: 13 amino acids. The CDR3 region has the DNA TGTGCCAGCAGTTTCCGGGCCGGGGGGACCCAGTACTTC. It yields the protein CASSFRAGGTQYF.

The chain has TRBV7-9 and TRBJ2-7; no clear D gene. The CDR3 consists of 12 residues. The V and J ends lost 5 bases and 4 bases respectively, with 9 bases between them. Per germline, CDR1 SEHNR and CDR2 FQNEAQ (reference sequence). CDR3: CASSTSGYEQYF. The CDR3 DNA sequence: TGTGCCAGCAGCACCTCCGGTTACGAGCAGTACTTC.

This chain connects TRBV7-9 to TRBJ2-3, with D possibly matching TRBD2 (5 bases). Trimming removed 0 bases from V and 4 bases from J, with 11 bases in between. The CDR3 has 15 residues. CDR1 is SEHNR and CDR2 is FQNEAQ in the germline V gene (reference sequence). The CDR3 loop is CASSLARLAPDTQYF. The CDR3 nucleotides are TGTGCCAGCAGCTTAGCGCGGCTAGCCCCAGATACGCAGTATTTT. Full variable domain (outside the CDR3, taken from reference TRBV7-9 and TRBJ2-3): DTGVSQNPRHKITKRGQNVTFRCDPISEHNRLYWYRQTLGQGPEFLTYFQNEAQLEKSRLLSDRFSAERPKGSFSTLEIQRTEQGDSAMYLCASSLARLAPDTQYFGPGTRLTVL.

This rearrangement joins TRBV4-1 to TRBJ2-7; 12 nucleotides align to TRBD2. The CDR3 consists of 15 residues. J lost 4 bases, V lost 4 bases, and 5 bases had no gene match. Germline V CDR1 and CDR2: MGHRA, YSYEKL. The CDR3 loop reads CASSRGLAGSYEQYF. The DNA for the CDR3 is TGCGCCAGCAGCCGTGGACTAGCGGGATCATACGAGCAGTACTTC.

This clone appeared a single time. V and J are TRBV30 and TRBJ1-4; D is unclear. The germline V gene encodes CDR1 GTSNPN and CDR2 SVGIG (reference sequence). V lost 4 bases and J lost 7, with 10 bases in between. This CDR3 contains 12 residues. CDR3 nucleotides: TGTGCCTGGACCTACAGCTCTGAAAAACTGTTTTTT. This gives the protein CAWTYSSEKLFF.

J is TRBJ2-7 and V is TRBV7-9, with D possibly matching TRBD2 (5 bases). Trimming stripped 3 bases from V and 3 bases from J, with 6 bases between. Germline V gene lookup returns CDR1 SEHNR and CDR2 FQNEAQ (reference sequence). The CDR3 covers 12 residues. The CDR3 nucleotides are TGTGCCAGCAGCTTCGGGAACTACGAGCAGTACGTC. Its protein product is CASSFGNYEQYV.

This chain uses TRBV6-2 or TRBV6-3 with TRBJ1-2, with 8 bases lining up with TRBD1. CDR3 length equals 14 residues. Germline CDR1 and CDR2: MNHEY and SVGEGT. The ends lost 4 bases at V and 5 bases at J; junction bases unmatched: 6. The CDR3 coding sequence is TGTGCCAGCAGTTTAGACAGGGGAGTGTATGGCTACACCTTC. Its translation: CASSLDRGVYGYTF.

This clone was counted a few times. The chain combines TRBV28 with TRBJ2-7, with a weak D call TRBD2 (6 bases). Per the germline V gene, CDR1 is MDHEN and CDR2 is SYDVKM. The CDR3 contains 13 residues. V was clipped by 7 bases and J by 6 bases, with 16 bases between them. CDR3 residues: CASNLGGTSEQYF. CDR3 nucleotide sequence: TGTGCCAGCAATCTTGGCGGGACTTCCGAGCAGTACTTC. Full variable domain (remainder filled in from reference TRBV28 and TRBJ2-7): DVKVTQSSRYLVKRTGEKVFLECVQDMDHENMFWYRQDPGLGLRLIYFSYDVKMKEKGDIPEGYSVSREKKERFSLILESASTNQTSMYLCASNLGGTSEQYFGPGTRLTVT.

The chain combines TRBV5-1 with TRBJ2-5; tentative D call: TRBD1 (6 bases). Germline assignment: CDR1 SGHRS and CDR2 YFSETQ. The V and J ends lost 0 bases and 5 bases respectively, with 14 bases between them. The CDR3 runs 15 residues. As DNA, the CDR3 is TGCGCCAGCAGCTTGGCGCCAGGGGTAGGGGAGACCCAGTACTTC. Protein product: CASSLAPGVGETQYF.

CDR3 region: CATSGPGGSNQPQHF. CDR3 sequence (DNA): TGTGCCACCAGTGGCCCTGGGGGGAGCAATCAGCCCCAGCATTTT. The V call is TRBV24-1, the J call TRBJ1-5, with D possibly TRBD1 on 5 matching bases. The V end lost 5 bases, the J end lost 1 base, and 11 bases lay between the germline ends. The germline V gene has CDR1 KGHDR and CDR2 SFDVKD. The CDR3 runs 15 residues.

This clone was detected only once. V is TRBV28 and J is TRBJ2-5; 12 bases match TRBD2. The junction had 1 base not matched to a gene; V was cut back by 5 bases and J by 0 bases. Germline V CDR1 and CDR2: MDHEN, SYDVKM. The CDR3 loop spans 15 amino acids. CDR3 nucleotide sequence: TGTGCCAGCAGTCTAGCGGGGGGGTACCAAGAGACCCAGTACTTC. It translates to CASSLAGGYQETQYF.

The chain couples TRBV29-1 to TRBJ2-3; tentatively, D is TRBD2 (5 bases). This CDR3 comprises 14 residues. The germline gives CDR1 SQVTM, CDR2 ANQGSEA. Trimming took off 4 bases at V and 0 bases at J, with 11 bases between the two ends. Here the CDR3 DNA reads TGCAGCGTTGTTAGGTGGACTAGCACAGATACGCAGTATTTT. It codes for CSVVRWTSTDTQYF.

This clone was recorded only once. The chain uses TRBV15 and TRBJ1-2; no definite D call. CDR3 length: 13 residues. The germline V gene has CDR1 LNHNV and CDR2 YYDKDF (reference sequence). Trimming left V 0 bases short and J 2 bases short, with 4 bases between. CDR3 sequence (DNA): TGTGCCACCAGCAGAGAGAGGAACTATGGCTACACCTTC. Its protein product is CATSRERNYGYTF. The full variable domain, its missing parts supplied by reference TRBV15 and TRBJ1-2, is DAMVIQNPRYQVTQFGKPVTLSCSQTLNHNVMYWYQQKSSQAPKLLFHYYDKDFNNEADTPDNFQSRRPNTSFCFLDIRSPGLGDTAMYLCATSRERNYGYTFGSGTRLTVV.

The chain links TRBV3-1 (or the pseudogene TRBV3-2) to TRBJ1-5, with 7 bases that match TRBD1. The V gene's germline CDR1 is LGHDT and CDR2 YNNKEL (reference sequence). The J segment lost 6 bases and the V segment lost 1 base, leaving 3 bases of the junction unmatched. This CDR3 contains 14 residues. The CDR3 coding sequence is TGTGCCAGCAGCCAAGGGACAGGCGGTCAGCCCCAGCATTTT. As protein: CASSQGTGGQPQHF.

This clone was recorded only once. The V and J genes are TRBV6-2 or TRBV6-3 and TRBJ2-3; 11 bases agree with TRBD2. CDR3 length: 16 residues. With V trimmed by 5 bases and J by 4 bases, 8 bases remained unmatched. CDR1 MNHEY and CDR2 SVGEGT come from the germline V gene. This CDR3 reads CASSHLLAGAPDTQYF. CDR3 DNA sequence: TGTGCCAGCAGTCACCTACTAGCGGGAGCCCCAGATACGCAGTATTTT.

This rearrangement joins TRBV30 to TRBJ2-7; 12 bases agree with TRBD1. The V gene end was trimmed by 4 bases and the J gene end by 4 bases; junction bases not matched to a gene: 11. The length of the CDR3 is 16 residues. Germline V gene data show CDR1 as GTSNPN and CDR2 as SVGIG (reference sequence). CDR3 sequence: CAWIGRPGQGAYEQYF. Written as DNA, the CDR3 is TGTGCCTGGATTGGAAGACCGGGACAGGGGGCGTACGAGCAGTACTTC.

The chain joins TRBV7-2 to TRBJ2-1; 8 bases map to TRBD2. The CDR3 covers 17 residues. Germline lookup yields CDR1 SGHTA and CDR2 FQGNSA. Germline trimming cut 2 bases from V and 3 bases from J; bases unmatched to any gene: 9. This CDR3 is CASSLHGASGYYNEQFF. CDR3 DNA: TGTGCCAGCAGCTTACATGGCGCTAGCGGGTACTACAATGAGCAGTTCTTC.

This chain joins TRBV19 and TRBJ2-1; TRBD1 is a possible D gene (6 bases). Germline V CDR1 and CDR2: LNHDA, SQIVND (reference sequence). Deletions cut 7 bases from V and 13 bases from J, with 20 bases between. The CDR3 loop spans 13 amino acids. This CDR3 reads CASTETDRSAQFF. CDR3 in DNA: TGTGCCAGTACCGAAACCGACAGGTCGGCTCAGTTCTTC.

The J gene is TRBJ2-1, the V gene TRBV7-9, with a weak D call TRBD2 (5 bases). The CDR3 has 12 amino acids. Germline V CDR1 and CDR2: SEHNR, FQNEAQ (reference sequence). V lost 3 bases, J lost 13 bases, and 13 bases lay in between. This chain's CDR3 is CASSLPGRPQFF. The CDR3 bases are TGTGCCAGCAGCTTGCCGGGAAGGCCCCAGTTCTTC.